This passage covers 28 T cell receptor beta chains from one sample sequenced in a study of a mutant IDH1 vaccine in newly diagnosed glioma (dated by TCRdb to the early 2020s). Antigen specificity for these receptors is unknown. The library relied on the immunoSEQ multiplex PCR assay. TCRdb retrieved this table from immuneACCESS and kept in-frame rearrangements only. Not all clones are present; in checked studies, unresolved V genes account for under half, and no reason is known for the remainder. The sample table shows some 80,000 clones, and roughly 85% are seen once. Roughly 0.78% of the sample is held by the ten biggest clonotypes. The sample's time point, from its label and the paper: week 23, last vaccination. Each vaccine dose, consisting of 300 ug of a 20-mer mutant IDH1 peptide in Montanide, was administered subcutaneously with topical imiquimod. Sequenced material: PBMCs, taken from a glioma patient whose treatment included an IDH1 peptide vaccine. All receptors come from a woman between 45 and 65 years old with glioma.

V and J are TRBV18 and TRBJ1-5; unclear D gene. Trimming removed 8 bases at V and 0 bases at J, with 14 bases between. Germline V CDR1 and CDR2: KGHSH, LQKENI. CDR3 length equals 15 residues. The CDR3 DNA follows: TGTGCCAGCCGACCCGAGTCGTATAGCAATCAGCCCCAGCATTTT. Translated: CASRPESYSNQPQHF.

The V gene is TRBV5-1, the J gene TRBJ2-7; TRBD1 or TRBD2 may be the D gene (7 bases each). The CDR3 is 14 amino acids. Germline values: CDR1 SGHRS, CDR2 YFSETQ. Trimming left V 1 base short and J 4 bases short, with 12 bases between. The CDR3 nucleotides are TGCGCCAGCAGCTTGTCAGGGGGGGCGTACGAGCAGTACTTC. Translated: CASSLSGGAYEQYF.

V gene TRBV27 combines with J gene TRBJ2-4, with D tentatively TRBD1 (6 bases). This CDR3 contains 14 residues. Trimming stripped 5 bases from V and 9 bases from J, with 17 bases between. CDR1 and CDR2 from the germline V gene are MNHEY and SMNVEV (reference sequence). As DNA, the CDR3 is TGTGCCAGCAGTCCAAGGACAGATCGAAGCATTCAGTACTTC. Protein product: CASSPRTDRSIQYF.

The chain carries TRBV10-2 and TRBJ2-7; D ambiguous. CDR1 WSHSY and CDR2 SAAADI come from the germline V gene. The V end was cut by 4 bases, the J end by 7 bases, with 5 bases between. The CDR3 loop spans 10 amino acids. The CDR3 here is CASSAGEQYF. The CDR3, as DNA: TGCGCCAGCAGTGCTGGAGAGCAGTACTTC.

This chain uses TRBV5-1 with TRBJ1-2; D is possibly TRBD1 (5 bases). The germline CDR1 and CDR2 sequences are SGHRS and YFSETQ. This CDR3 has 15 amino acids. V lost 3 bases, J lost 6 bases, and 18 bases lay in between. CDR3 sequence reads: CASSSLTTGTDGYTF. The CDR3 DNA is TGCGCCAGCAGCTCCCTTACAACCGGGACGGATGGCTACACCTTC.

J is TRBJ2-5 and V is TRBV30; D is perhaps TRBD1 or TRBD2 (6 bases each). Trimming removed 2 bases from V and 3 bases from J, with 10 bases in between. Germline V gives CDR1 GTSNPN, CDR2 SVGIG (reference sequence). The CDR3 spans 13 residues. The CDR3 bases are TGTGCCTGGAGTAGGGGGGCAGAAGAGACCCAGTACTTC. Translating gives CAWSRGAEETQYF.

In nucleotides, the CDR3 is TGTGCCAGCAGTCGATGGGCAGGCTTGAATTCACCCCTCCACTTT. Translation gives CASSRWAGLNSPLHF. The J gene is TRBJ1-6, the V gene TRBV6-5, with D unclear. CDR3 length: 15 amino acids. CDR1 and CDR2 from the germline V gene are MNHEY and SVGAGI. V gave up 5 bases and J gave up 7 bases, with 15 bases separating them.

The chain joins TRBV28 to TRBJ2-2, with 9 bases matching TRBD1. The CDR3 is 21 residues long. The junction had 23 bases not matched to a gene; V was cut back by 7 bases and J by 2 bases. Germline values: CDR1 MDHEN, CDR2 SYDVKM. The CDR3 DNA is TGTGCCAGCACTAAGTACCGATATAACAGGGGGCCTACCGGTAACACCGGGGAGCTGTTTTTT. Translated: CASTKYRYNRGPTGNTGELFF.

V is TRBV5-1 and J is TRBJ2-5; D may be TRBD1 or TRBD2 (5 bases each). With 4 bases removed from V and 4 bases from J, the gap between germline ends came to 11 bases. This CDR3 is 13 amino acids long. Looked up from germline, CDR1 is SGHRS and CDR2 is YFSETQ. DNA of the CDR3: TGCGCCAGCAGCCCTATTGGGGGAGAGACCCAGTACTTC. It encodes CASSPIGGETQYF.

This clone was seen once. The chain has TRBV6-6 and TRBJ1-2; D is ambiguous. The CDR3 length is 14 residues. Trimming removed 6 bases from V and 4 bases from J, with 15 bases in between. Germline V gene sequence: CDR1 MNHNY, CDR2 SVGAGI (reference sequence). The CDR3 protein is CASSPLAELYGYTF. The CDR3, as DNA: TGTGCCAGCAGCCCCCTCGCAGAGCTCTATGGCTACACCTTC.

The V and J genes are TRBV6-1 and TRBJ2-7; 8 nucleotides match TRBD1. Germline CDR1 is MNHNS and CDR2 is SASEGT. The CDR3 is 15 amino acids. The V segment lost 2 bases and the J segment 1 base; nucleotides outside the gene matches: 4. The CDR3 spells CASSERGTGSYEQYF. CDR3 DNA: TGTGCCAGCAGTGAAAGAGGGACAGGATCCTACGAGCAGTACTTC.

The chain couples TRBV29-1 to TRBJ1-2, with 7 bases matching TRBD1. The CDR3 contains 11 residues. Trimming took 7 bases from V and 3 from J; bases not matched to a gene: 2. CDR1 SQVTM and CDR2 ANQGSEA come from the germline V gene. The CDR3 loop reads CSGGTDYGYTF. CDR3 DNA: TGCAGCGGGGGGACAGACTATGGCTACACCTTC.

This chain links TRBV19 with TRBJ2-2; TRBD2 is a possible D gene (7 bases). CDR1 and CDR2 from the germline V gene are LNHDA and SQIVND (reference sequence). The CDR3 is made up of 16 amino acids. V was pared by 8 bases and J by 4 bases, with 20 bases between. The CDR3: CASLPGRGIGTGELFF. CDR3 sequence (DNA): TGTGCCAGTTTACCTGGGAGGGGGATCGGCACCGGGGAGCTGTTTTTT.

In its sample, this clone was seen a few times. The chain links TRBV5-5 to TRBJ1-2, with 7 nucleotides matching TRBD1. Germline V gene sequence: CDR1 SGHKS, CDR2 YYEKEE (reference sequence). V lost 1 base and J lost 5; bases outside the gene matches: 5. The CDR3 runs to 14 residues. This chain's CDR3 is CASSLLDREYGYTF. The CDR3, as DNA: TGTGCCAGCAGCTTGTTAGACAGGGAGTATGGCTACACCTTC.

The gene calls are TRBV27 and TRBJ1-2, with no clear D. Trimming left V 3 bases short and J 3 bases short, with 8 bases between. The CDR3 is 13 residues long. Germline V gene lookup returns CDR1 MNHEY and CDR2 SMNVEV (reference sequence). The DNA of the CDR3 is TGTGCCAGCAGTTTCCCCGGGGACTATGGCTACACCTTC. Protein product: CASSFPGDYGYTF.

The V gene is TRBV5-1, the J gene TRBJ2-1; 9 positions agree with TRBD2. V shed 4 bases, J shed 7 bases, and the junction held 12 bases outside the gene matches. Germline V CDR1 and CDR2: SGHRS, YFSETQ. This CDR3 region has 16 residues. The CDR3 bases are TGCGCCAGCAGCCCGTCCGGTACTAGCGGGTATAATGAGCAGTTCTTC. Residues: CASSPSGTSGYNEQFF. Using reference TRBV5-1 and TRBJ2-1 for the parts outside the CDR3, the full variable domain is KAGVTQTPRYLIKTRGQQVTLSCSPISGHRSVSWYQQTPGQGLQFLFEYFSETQRNKGNFPGRFSGRQFSNSRSEMNVSTLELGDSALYLCASSPSGTSGYNEQFFGPGTRLTVL.

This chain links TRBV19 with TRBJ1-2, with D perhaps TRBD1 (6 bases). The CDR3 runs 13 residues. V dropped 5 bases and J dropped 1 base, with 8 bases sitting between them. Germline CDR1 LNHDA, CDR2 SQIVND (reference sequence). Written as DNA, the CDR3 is TGTGCCAGTAGTCAGGGGTTTAACTATGGCTACACCTTC. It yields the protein CASSQGFNYGYTF.

The CDR3 coding sequence is TGCGCCAGCAGTGAGTTGGGGGGTATTGACTTAAAACTGTTTTTT. This gives the protein CASSELGGIDLKLFF. This rearrangement joins TRBV10-2 to TRBJ1-4; perhaps TRBD1 as D (5 bases). The CDR3 runs 15 residues. Germline V gene data show CDR1 as WSHSY and CDR2 as SAAADI. V was trimmed by 1 base and J by 10 bases, leaving 16 bases between them.

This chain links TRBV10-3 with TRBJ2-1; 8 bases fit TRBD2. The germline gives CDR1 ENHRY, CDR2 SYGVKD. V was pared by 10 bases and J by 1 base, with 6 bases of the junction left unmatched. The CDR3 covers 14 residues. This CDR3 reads CATISGESYNEQFF. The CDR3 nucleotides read TGTGCCACTATTAGCGGGGAATCCTACAATGAGCAGTTCTTC.

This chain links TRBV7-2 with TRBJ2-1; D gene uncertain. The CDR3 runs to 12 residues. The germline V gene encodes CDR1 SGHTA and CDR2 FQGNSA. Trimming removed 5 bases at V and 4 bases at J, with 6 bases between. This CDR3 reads CASSARYNEQFF. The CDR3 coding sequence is TGTGCCAGCAGCGCCCGTTACAATGAGCAGTTCTTC.

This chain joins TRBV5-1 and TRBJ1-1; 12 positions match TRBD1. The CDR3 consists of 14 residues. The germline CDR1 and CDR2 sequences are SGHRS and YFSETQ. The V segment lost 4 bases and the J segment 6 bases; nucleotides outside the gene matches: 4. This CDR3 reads CASSAGQGAAEAFF. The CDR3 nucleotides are TGCGCCAGCAGCGCGGGACAGGGGGCCGCTGAAGCTTTCTTT. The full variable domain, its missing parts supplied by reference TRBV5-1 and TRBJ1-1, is KAGVTQTPRYLIKTRGQQVTLSCSPISGHRSVSWYQQTPGQGLQFLFEYFSETQRNKGNFPGRFSGRQFSNSRSEMNVSTLELGDSALYLCASSAGQGAAEAFFGQGTRLTVV.

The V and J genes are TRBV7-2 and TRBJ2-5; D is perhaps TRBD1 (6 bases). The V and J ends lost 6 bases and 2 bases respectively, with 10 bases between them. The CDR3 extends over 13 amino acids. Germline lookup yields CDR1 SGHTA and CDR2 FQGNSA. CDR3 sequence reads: CASSTGWQETQYF. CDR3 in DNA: TGTGCCAGCAGTACAGGGTGGCAAGAGACCCAGTACTTC. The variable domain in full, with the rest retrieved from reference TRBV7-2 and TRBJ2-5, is GAGVSQSPSNKVTEKGKDVELRCDPISGHTALYWYRQSLGQGLEFLIYFQGNSAPDKSGLPSDRFSAERTGGSVSTLTIQRTQQEDSAVYLCASSTGWQETQYFGPGTRLLVL.

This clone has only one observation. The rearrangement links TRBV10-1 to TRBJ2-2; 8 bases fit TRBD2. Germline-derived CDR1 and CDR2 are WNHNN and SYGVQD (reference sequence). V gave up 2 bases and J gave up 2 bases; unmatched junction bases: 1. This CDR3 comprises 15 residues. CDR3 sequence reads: CASSESGRNTGELFF. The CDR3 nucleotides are TGCGCCAGCAGTGAGAGCGGGAGAAACACCGGGGAGCTGTTTTTT.

The CDR3 loop is CASSAGQGGHTF. CDR3 nucleotide sequence: TGTGCCAGCAGTGCCGGACAGGGGGGTCACACCTTC. The chain recombines TRBV6-1 with TRBJ1-2, with 10 bases that match TRBD1. The CDR3 sequence is 12 residues long. Germline CDR1 MNHNS, CDR2 SASEGT. V trimming: 4 bases; J trimming: 12 bases; junction bases outside the gene matches: 5.

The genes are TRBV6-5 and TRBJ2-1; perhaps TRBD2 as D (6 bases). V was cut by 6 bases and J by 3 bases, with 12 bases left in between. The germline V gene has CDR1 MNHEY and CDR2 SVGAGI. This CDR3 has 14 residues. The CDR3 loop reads CASSLPGSYNEQFF. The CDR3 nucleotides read TGTGCCAGCAGCCTCCCCGGGAGCTACAATGAGCAGTTCTTC.

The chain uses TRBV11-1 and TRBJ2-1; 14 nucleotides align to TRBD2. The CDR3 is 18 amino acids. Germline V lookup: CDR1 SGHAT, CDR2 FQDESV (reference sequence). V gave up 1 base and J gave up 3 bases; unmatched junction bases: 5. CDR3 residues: CASSLGGLAGGIYNEQFF. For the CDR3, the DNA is TGTGCCAGCAGCTTAGGCGGACTAGCGGGAGGTATCTACAATGAGCAGTTCTTC.

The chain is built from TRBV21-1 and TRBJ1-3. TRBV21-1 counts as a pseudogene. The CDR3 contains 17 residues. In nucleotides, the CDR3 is TGTGCCAGCAGCAAAGTAGTTTCGGTGCGGCGGGGAAACACCATATATTTT. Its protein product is CASSKVVSVRRGNTIYF.

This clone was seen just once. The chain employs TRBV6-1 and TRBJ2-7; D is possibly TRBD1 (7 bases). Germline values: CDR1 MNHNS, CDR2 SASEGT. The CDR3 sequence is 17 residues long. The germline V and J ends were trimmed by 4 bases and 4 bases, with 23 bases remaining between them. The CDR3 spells CASSAPSEGAVRYEQYF. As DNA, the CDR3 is TGTGCCAGCAGTGCCCCTTCGGAGGGGGCAGTGCGGTACGAGCAGTACTTC.